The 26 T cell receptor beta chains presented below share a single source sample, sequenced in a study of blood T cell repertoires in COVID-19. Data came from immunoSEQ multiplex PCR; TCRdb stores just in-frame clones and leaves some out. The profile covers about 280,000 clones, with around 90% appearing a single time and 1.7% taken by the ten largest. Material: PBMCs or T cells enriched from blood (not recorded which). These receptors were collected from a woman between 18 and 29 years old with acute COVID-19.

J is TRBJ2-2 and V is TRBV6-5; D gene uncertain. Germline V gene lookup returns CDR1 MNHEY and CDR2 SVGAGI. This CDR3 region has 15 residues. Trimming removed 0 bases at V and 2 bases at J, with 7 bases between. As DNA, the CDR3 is TGTGCCAGCAGTTACTCGACACGTAACACCGGGGAGCTGTTTTTT. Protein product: CASSYSTRNTGELFF.

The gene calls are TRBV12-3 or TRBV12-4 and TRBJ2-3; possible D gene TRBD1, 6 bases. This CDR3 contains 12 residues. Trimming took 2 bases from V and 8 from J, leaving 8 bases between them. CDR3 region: CASSLIQGTQYF. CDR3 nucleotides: TGTGCCAGCAGTTTAATACAGGGTACGCAGTATTTT.

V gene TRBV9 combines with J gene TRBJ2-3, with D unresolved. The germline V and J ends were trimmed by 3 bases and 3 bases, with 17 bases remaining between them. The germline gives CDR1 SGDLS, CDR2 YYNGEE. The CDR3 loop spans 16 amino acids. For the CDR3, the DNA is TGTGCCAGCAGCGGAGGATCCCACGGTCGGACAGATACGCAGTATTTT. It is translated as CASSGGSHGRTDTQYF. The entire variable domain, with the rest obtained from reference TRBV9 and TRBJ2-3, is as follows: DSGVTQTPKHLITATGQRVTLRCSPRSGDLSVYWYQQSLDQGLQFLIQYYNGEERAKGNILERFSAQQFPDLHSELNLSSLELGDSALYFCASSGGSHGRTDTQYFGPGTRLTVL.

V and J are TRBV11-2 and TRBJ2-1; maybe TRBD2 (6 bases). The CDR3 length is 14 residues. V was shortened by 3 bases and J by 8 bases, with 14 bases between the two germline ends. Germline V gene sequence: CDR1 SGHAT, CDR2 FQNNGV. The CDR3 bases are TGTGCCAGCAGCTTTTCGACTAGTATCTATGAGCAGTTCTTC. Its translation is CASSFSTSIYEQFF.

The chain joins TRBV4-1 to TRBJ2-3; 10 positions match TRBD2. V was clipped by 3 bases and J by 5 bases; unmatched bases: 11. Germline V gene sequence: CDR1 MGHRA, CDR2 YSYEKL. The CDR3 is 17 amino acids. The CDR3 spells CASSHRQAGGRGDTQYF. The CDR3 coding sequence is TGCGCCAGCAGCCACAGACAAGCGGGAGGGCGGGGAGATACGCAGTATTTT.

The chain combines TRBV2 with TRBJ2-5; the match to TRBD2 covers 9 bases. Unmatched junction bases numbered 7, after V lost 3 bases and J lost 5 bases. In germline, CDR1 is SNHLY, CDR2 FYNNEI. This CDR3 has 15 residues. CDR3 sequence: CASSDALAGRETQYF. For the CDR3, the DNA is TGTGCCAGCAGTGATGCACTAGCGGGCAGGGAGACCCAGTACTTC.

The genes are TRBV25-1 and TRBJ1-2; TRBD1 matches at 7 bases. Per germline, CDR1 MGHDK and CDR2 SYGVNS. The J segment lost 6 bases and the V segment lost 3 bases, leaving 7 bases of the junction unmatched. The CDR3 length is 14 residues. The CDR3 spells CASSEAGGGDGYTF. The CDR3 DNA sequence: TGTGCCAGCAGTGAGGCAGGGGGAGGCGATGGCTACACCTTC.

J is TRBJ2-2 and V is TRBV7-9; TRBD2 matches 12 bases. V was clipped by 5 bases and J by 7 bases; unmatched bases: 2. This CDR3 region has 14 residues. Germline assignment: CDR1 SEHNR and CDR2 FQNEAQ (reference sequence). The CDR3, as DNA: TGTGCCAGCAGCCAGGGACTAGCGGGCGGGGAGCTGTTTTTT. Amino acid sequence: CASSQGLAGGELFF.

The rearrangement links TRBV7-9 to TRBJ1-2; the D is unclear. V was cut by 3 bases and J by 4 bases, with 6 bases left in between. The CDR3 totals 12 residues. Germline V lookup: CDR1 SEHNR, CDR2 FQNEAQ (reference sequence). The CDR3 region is CASSFYSYGYTF. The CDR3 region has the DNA TGTGCCAGCAGCTTTTACAGCTATGGCTACACCTTC.

In DNA form, the CDR3 reads TGTGCCAGCACAGAAAGACAGGGATTAAGCTACACCTTC. Protein sequence: CASTERQGLSYTF. V is TRBV6-5 and J is TRBJ1-2; 7 bases agree with TRBD1. The V and J ends lost 7 bases and 9 bases, in that order; junction bases with no gene match: 11. Germline values: CDR1 MNHEY, CDR2 SVGAGI. The CDR3 runs to 13 residues.

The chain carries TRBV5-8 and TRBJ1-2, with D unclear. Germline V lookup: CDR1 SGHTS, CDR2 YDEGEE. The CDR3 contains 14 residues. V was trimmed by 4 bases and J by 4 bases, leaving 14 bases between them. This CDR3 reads CASSLSDMSYGYTF. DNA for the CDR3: TGTGCCAGCAGCCTATCCGACATGAGCTATGGCTACACCTTC.

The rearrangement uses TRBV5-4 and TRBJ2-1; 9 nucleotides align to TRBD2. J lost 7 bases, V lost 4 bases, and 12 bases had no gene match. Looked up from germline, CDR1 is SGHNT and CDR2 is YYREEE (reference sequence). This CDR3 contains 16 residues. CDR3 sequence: CASSPVLETSGNEQFF. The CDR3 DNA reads TGTGCCAGCAGCCCGGTTTTAGAGACTAGCGGTAATGAGCAGTTCTTC.

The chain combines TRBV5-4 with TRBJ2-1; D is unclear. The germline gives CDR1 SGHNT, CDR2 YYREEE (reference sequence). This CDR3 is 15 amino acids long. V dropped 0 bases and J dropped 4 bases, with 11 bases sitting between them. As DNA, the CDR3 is TGTGCCAGCAGCTTGGGTGACCCAGCGTACAATGAGCAGTTCTTC. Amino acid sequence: CASSLGDPAYNEQFF.

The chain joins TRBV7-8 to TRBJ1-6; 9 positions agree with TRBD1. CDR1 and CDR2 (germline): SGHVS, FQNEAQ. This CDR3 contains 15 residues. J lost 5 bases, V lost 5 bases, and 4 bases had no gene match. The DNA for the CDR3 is TGTGCCAGCAGCCCAAGGACAGGGGATAATTCACCCCTCCACTTT. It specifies CASSPRTGDNSPLHF.

CDR3 sequence (DNA): TGTGCCAGTGGGAGGGGGGCCTACAATGAGCAGTTCTTC. Its translation: CASGRGAYNEQFF. The rearrangement uses TRBV19 and TRBJ2-1, with a possible D match to TRBD2 (7 bases). From germline, CDR1 is LNHDA and CDR2 SQIVND (reference sequence). Trimming pared 8 bases from V and 2 bases from J, leaving 10 bases between. The CDR3 is 13 amino acids.

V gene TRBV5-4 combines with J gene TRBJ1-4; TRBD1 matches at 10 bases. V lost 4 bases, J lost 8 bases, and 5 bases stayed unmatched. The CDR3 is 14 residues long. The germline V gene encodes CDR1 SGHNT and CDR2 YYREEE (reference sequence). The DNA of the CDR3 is TGTGCCAGCAGCGGGGACAGGGGCGACGAAAAACTGTTTTTT. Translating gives CASSGDRGDEKLFF.

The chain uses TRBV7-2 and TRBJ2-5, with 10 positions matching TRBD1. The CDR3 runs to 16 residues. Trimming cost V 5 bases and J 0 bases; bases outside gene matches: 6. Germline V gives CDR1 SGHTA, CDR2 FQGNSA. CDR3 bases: TGTGCCAGCAGCCTAGGACAGGGGGGTCACCAAGAGACCCAGTACTTC. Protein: CASSLGQGGHQETQYF.

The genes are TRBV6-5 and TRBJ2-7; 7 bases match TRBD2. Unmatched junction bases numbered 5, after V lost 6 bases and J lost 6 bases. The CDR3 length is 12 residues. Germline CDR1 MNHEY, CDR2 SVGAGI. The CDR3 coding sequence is TGTGCCAGCAGCCGAGGGGAGGGCGAGCAGTACTTC. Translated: CASSRGEGEQYF.

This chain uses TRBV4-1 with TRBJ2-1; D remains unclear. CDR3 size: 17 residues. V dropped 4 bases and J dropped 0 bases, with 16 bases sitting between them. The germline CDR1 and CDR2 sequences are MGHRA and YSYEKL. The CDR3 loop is CASSPNLAAPSYNEQFF. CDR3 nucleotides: TGCGCCAGCAGCCCAAACCTGGCCGCTCCCTCCTACAATGAGCAGTTCTTC.

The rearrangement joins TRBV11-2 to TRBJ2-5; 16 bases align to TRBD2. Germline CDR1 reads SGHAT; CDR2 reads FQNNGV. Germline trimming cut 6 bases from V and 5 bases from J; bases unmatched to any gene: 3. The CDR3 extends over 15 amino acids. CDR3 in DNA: TGTGCCAGCAGGGGACTAGCGGGAGGGATCGAGACCCAGTACTTC. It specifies CASRGLAGGIETQYF.

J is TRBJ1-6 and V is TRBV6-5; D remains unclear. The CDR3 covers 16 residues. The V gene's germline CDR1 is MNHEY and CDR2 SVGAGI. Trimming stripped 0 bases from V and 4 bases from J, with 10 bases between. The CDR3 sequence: CASSYSRSGYNSPLHF. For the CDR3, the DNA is TGTGCCAGCAGTTACTCAAGGAGCGGGTATAATTCACCCCTCCACTTT.

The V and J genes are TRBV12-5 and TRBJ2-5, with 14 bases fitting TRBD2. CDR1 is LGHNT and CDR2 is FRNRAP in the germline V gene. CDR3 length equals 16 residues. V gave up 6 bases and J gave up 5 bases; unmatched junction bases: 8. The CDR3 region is CASGSGLAGARETQYF. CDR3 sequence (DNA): TGTGCTAGTGGATCGGGACTAGCGGGAGCCCGGGAGACCCAGTACTTC.

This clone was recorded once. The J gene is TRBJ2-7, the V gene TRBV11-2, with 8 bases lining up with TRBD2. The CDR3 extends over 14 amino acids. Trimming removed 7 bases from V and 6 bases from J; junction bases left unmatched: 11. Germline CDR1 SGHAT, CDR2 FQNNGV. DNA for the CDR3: TGTGCCAGCACCTCGTGGCTAGCGGGCGGCGAGCAGTACTTC. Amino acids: CASTSWLAGGEQYF. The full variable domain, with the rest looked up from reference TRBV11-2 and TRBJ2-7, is EAGVAQSPRYKIIEKRQSVAFWCNPISGHATLYWYQQILGQGPKLLIQFQNNGVVDDSQLPKDRFSAERLKGVDSTLKIQPAKLEDSAVYLCASTSWLAGGEQYFGPGTRLTVT.

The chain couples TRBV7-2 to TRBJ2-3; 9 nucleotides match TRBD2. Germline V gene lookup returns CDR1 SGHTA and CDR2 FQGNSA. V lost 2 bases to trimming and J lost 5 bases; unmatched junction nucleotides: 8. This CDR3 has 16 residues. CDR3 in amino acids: CASSLSGRQQGDTQYF. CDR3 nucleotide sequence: TGTGCCAGCAGCTTAAGCGGGAGGCAGCAGGGAGATACGCAGTATTTT.

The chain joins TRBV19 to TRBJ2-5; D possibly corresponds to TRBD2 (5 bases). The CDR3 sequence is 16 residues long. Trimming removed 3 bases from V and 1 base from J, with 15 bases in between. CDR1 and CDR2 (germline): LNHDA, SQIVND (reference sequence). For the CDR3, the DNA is TGTGCCAGTAGTATGGGGTTCGGAGGACTCCAAGAGACCCAGTACTTC. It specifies CASSMGFGGLQETQYF.

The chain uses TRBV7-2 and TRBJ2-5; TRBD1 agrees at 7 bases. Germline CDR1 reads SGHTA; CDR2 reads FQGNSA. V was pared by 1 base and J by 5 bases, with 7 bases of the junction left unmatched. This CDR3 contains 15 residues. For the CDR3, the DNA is TGTGCCAGCAGCTTAGTCCAGACAGGGTTGGAGACCCAGTACTTC. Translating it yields CASSLVQTGLETQYF. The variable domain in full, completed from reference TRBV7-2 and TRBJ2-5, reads GAGVSQSPSNKVTEKGKDVELRCDPISGHTALYWYRQSLGQGLEFLIYFQGNSAPDKSGLPSDRFSAERTGGSVSTLTIQRTQQEDSAVYLCASSLVQTGLETQYFGPGTRLLVL.